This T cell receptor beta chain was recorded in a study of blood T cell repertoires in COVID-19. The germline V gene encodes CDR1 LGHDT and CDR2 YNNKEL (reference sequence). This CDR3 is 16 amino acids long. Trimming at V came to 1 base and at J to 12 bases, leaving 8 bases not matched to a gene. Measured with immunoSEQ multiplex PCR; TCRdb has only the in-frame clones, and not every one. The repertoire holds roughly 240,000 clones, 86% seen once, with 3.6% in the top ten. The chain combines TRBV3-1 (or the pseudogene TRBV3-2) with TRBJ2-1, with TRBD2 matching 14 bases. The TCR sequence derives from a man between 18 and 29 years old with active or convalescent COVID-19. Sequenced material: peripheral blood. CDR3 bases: TGTGCCAGCAGCCAAGTGTTGGGACTAGCGGGAGATAGGCAGTTCTTC. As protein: CASSQVLGLAGDRQFF.